These 22 T cell receptor beta chains were all obtained from the same sample, sequenced in a study of spatial heterogeneity in lung cancer. Specified time point: sample taken at primary tumor resection. These receptors lack a known antigen. Via MiXCR, TCRdb re-called the 5' RACE reads, giving one row per CDR3 protein. This sample has 5,200 or so distinct CDR3 sequences; 3% to 4.5% occur once, and the top ten carry less than 25%. Points from the study as a whole: Higher tumor mutation counts went along with higher counts of expanded intratumoral alpha and beta TCRs.

Sequenced material: lung tumor tissue, taken at surgery. These receptors came from a female donor with early-stage non-small cell lung cancer.

This clonotype was observed at least ten times. The chain joins TRBV20-1 to TRBJ2-7; 8 bases are a match to TRBD1. The junction had 10 bases not matched to a gene; V was cut back by 6 bases and J by 0 bases. CDR1 is DFQATT, CDR2 SNEGSKA, per germline (reference sequence). This CDR3 has 15 residues. In nucleotides, the CDR3 is TGCAGTGCCCTTCGGGGGACAGGCCTCTCCTACGAGCAGTACTTC. It specifies CSALRGTGLSYEQYF.

This clonotype has a count of ten or more. V and J are TRBV29-1 and TRBJ1-1; 9 bases match TRBD1. Losses at the gene ends were 6 bases for V and 4 bases for J; bases not matched to a gene: 12. CDR1 is SQVTM, CDR2 ANQGSEA, per germline. The CDR3 consists of 15 residues. The CDR3 protein is CSVSPGTGSTTEAFF. The CDR3 DNA reads as TGCAGCGTGAGTCCCGGGACAGGGAGTACCACTGAAGCTTTCTTT.

This clonotype was counted ten times or more. The gene calls are TRBV5-4 and TRBJ2-5; D is uncertain. This CDR3 has 14 amino acids. The germline gives CDR1 SGHNT, CDR2 YYREEE (reference sequence). V dropped 3 bases and J dropped 3 bases, with 12 bases sitting between them. The CDR3, as DNA: TGTGCCAGCAGCTCAGACTTCGGAAAAGAGACCCAGTACTTC. Protein product: CASSSDFGKETQYF.

This clonotype has at least ten counts. The chain has TRBV7-8 and TRBJ2-2; D is undetermined. The V and J ends lost 2 bases and 5 bases respectively, with 12 bases between them. CDR1 is SGHVS, CDR2 FQNEAQ, per germline. CDR3 length: 15 residues. The CDR3 nucleotides read TGTGCCAGCAGCTTATCGGCTAGTTCGACCGGGGAGCTGTTTTTT. Its translation is CASSLSASSTGELFF.

Relative to its sample, this clonotype is medium-sized. The rearrangement links TRBV7-2 to TRBJ1-1, with D possibly TRBD1 on 5 matching bases. The CDR3 is made up of 15 amino acids. V was trimmed by 2 bases and J by 4 bases, leaving 14 bases between them. Germline V gives CDR1 SGHTA, CDR2 FQGNSA. CDR3 amino acids: CASSLYSRVVTEAFF. CDR3 DNA sequence: TGTGCCAGCAGCTTATATTCCAGGGTTGTCACTGAAGCTTTCTTT.

In this sample, this clonotype is medium-sized. V and J are TRBV6-2 or TRBV6-3 and TRBJ2-7; tentative D call: TRBD1 (6 bases). Between the trimmed V and J ends, which lost 4 bases and 3 bases, there was a span of 25 bases. The germline V gene has CDR1 MNHEY and CDR2 SVGEGT. CDR3 length equals 18 residues. CDR3 in amino acids: CASSFSQPTQGSNYEQYF. CDR3 DNA sequence: TGTGCCAGCAGTTTTTCCCAGCCCACACAGGGCTCGAACTACGAGCAGTACTTC.

CDR3 nucleotides: TGTGCCAGCAGTGAGGAAGGGTCCGGGGAGCTGTTTTTT. Its protein is CASSEEGSGELFF. The chain uses TRBV2 and TRBJ2-2; the D is unclear. Germline values: CDR1 SNHLY, CDR2 FYNNEI. This CDR3 is 13 amino acids long. V was trimmed by 3 bases and J by 6 bases, leaving 8 bases between them.

This clonotype was counted many times. CDR3: CASSSRFLAGAGEQFF. CDR3 sequence (DNA): TGTGCCAGTAGTTCGCGTTTTCTAGCGGGAGCGGGTGAGCAGTTCTTC. The chain joins TRBV19 to TRBJ2-1, with 10 bases aligning to TRBD2. The CDR3 is made up of 16 amino acids. The J segment lost 9 bases and the V segment lost 5 bases, leaving 13 bases of the junction unmatched. Germline V CDR1 and CDR2: LNHDA, SQIVND (reference sequence).

In its sample, this clonotype was seen many times. As DNA, the CDR3 is TGTGCCAGCAGTCCGGACAGGGAGAACACTGAAGCTTTCTTT. Translating it yields CASSPDRENTEAFF. The chain carries TRBV7-3 and TRBJ1-1, with 8 nucleotides matching TRBD1. The CDR3 is 14 residues long. V trimming: 6 bases; J trimming: 1 base; junction bases outside the gene matches: 4. Germline CDR1 and CDR2: SGHTA and FQGTGA. Drawing the rest from reference TRBV7-3 and TRBJ1-1, the complete variable domain is GAGVSQTPSNKVTEKGKYVELRCDPISGHTALYWYRQSLGQGPEFLIYFQGTGAADDSGLPNDRFFAVRPEGSVSTLKIQRTERGDSAVYLCASSPDRENTEAFFGQGTRLTVV.

This clonotype was counted at least ten times. The genes are TRBV10-2 and TRBJ2-7; maybe TRBD2 (7 bases). Germline assignment: CDR1 WSHSY and CDR2 SAAADI. The CDR3 consists of 13 residues. The germline V and J ends were trimmed by 8 bases and 3 bases, with 14 bases remaining between them. DNA for the CDR3: TGCGCCAGCCTGGGGGCTAGCGGCTACGAGCAGTACTTC. Its translation: CASLGASGYEQYF.

This clonotype counts as medium-sized (0.01 to 0.1%). The chain links TRBV6-5 to TRBJ2-5, with 9 bases fitting TRBD2. The ends lost 0 bases at V and 4 bases at J; junction bases unmatched: 15. In germline, CDR1 is MNHEY, CDR2 SVGAGI. The CDR3 covers 19 residues. CDR3 sequence (DNA): TGTGCCAGCAGTTACTCGATCTCCTTGGGCCTAGCGGGAACAGAGACCCAGTACTTC. Protein sequence: CASSYSISLGLAGTETQYF.

This clonotype was seen repeatedly, ten times or more. This chain uses TRBV6-6 with TRBJ1-6; 7 nucleotides agree with TRBD1. Germline CDR1 and CDR2: MNHNY and SVGAGI (reference sequence). This CDR3 is built from 14 residues. The junction had 6 bases not matched to a gene; V was cut back by 5 bases and J by 8 bases. CDR3 coding DNA: TGTGCCAGCAGTGTCCAGGGGGGGTATTCACCCCTCCACTTT. Protein sequence: CASSVQGGYSPLHF.

This clonotype was counted at least ten times. V gene TRBV3-1 combines with J gene TRBJ2-7; TRBD2 matches at 13 bases. J lost 5 bases, V lost 4 bases, and 2 bases had no gene match. The CDR3 totals 14 residues. Germline V gene lookup returns CDR1 LGHDT and CDR2 YNNKEL (reference sequence). The CDR3 sequence: CASSRGLAGNEQYF. The DNA of the CDR3 is TGTGCCAGCAGCCGGGGACTAGCGGGAAACGAGCAGTACTTC.

As concerns this clonotype: A clone one base away is much larger, so this may be a read error. This chain uses TRBV11-2 with TRBJ1-5, with D unresolved. Per the germline V gene, CDR1 is SGHAT and CDR2 is FQNNGV. This CDR3 contains 13 residues. The CDR3 DNA is TGTGCCAGCAGCTTAAGCCTAAATCAGTCCCAGCATTTT. Residues: CASSLSLNQSQHF.

CDR3 amino acids: CASSEIGGVEASTDTQYF. The CDR3 nucleotides are TGTGCCAGCAGTGAAATTGGGGGGGTGGAGGCCTCCACAGATACGCAGTATTTT. The gene calls are TRBV6-1 and TRBJ2-3, with 7 nucleotides matching TRBD2. V gave up 2 bases and J gave up 2 bases; unmatched junction bases: 13. This CDR3 is 18 amino acids long. Per germline, CDR1 MNHNS and CDR2 SASEGT.

By sample fraction, this clonotype is medium-sized. V and J are TRBV7-9 and TRBJ2-7; TRBD1 agrees at 7 bases. Germline values: CDR1 SEHNR, CDR2 FQNEAQ (reference sequence). This CDR3 is 14 amino acids long. V shed 2 bases, J shed 2 bases, and the junction held 3 bases outside the gene matches. The CDR3 spells CASSLMGQTYEQYF. The DNA for the CDR3 is TGTGCCAGCAGCTTAATGGGACAGACCTACGAGCAGTACTTC.

By its share, this clonotype is medium-sized. The rearrangement links TRBV23-1 to TRBJ1-5; possibly TRBD1 for D (6 bases). TRBV23-1 is designated an ORF whose function remains uncertain. V dropped 4 bases and J dropped 0 bases, with 19 bases sitting between them. The CDR3 length is 18 residues. CDR3 protein: CASSPRGNRVISNQPQHF. In nucleotides, the CDR3 is TGCGCCAGCAGTCCCCGAGGGAACAGGGTGATTAGCAATCAGCCCCAGCATTTT.

This clonotype was counted ten times or more. CDR3 sequence (DNA): TGTGCCAGCAGTTTCACAGAAGCCGCCAAAAACATTCAGTACTTC. Residues: CASSFTEAAKNIQYF. The rearrangement links TRBV28 to TRBJ2-4; D unresolved. This CDR3 is 15 amino acids long. The V end lost 3 bases, the J end lost 1 base, and 10 bases lay between the germline ends. Looked up from germline, CDR1 is MDHEN and CDR2 is SYDVKM.

This clonotype was detected ten times or more. The genes are TRBV4-1 and TRBJ1-2; D uncertain. The CDR3 is 13 amino acids. CDR1 MGHRA and CDR2 YSYEKL come from the germline V gene. V gave up 1 base and J gave up 8 bases, with 11 bases separating them. The CDR3 nucleotides read TGCGCCAGCAGCCAAGGAGAACGTGGAGGCTACACCTTC. The encoded protein is CASSQGERGGYTF.

This clonotype was picked up many times. This chain uses TRBV7-2 with TRBJ2-3; a weak D match, TRBD2 (5 bases). CDR1 and CDR2 (germline): SGHTA, FQGNSA. The CDR3 consists of 16 residues. V was trimmed by 2 bases and J by 1 base, leaving 13 bases between them. Written as DNA, the CDR3 is TGTGCCAGCAGCTTATTCAGCGGAGCCCGCACAGATACGCAGTATTTT. Translating it yields CASSLFSGARTDTQYF. The full variable domain, rest sourced from reference TRBV7-2 and TRBJ2-3, is GAGVSQSPSNKVTEKGKDVELRCDPISGHTALYWYRQSLGQGLEFLIYFQGNSAPDKSGLPSDRFSAERTGGSVSTLTIQRTQQEDSAVYLCASSLFSGARTDTQYFGPGTRLTVL.

This clonotype was observed many times. The chain has TRBV6-2 or TRBV6-3 and TRBJ1-1; 7 nucleotides align to TRBD1. CDR3 size: 16 residues. Trimming removed 2 bases from V and 0 bases from J; junction bases left unmatched: 6. The germline CDR1 and CDR2 sequences are MNHEY and SVGEGT. CDR3 region: CASSYLQTGLNTEAFF. CDR3 DNA: TGTGCCAGCAGTTACCTTCAGACAGGGCTGAACACTGAAGCTTTCTTT.

By proportion, this clonotype is medium-sized. The J gene is TRBJ2-1, the V gene TRBV5-6; no firm D call. Germline-derived CDR1 and CDR2 are SGHDT and YYEEEE. CDR3 length equals 14 residues. V was cut by 0 bases and J by 3 bases, with 7 bases left in between. The CDR3: CASSLGGSYNEQFF. DNA for the CDR3: TGTGCCAGCAGCTTGGGAGGCAGCTACAATGAGCAGTTCTTC.